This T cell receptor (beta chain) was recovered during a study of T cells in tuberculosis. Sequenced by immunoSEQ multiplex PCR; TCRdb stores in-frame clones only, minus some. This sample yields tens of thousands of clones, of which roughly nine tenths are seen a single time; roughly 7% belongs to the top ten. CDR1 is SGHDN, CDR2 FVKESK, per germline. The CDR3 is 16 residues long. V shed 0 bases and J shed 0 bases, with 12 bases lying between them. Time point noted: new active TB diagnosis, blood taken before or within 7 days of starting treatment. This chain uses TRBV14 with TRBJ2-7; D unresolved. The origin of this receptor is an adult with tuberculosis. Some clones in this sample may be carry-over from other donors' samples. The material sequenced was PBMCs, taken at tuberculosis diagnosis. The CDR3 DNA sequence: TGTGCCAGCAGCCAAGATCCGGGTTTCCGCTCCTACGAGCAGTACTTC. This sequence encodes CASSQDPGFRSYEQYF.